The sequence of this TCR beta chain was determined in a study of T-cell memory formation after mild COVID-19. A word on this clonotype: Its antigen is unknown.

Whole-study results and caveats: Clones that contracted from day 15 to 85 were balanced CD4/CD8, while later expanders leaned CD4+. For second-wave clones that peaked at day 37, SARS-CoV-2 specificity went unverified. CD4+ contracting clones lay mainly in CM and EM, CD8+ ones in EMRA.

The CDR3 consists of 14 residues. V was clipped by 7 bases and J by 2 bases; unmatched bases: 6. cDNA libraries for TCR alpha and TCR beta, carrying sample barcodes and UMIs, came from 5'RACE with constant-segment primers. One entry per CDR3 protein results from TCRdb running MiXCR on the 5' RACE reads. This sample yields about 400,000 distinct CDR3 sequences, of which about a quarter are seen a single time; roughly 13% belongs to the top ten. The chain has TRBV12-3 or TRBV12-4 and TRBJ2-3; 7 nucleotides line up with TRBD1. This TCR came from an adult woman who had mild COVID-19 (a few samples of this study predate the infection). Cell type and time point are not known. Sequencing used PBMCs or a T cell subset sorted from them (not recorded which). The CDR3 DNA reads as TGTGCCAGCATCCGGGACAGATACACAGATACGCAGTATTTT. Translated: CASIRDRYTDTQYF.